This TCR beta chain was identified in a study of cytomegalovirus exposure and HLA in healthy donors. Germline V gene lookup returns CDR1 SGHRS and CDR2 YFSETQ. V shed 4 bases, J shed 2 bases, and the junction held 8 bases outside the gene matches. The CDR3 contains 15 residues. PCR used 60 Vbeta primers and 13 Jbeta primers. TCRdb keeps only in-frame clones here, not all; method: immunoSEQ multiplex PCR. The data contain roughly 110,000 clones, approximately 82% of them seen just once; the ten biggest clones take up 2.5%. The clonotype was recovered from a man aged 35 to 55 in good health and CMV-seronegative. Specimen: PBMCs. The rearrangement uses TRBV5-1 and TRBJ1-1, with 7 bases aligning to TRBD1. The CDR3 loop reads CASSARTGINTEAFF. The CDR3 DNA follows: TGCGCCAGCAGCGCAAGGACAGGCATAAACACTGAAGCTTTCTTT.